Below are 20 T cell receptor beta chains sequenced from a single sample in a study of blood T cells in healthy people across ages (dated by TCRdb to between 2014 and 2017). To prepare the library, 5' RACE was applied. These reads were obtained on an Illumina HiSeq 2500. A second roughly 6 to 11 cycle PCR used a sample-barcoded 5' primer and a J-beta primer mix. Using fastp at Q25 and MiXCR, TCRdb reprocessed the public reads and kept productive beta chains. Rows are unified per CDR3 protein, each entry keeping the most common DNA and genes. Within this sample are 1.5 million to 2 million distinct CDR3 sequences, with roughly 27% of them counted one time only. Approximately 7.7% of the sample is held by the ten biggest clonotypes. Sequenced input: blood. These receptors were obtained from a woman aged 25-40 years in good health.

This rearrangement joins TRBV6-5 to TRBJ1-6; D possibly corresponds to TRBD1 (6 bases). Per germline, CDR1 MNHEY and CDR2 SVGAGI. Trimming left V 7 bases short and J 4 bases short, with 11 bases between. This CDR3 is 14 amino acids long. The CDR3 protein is CASTPGTYNSPLHF. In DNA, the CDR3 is TGTGCCAGCACCCCCGGGACATATAATTCACCCCTCCACTTT.

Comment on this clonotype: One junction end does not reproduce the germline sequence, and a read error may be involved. The CDR3 reads CATSVLLPPYEQYF. In DNA, the CDR3 is TGTGCCACCAGTGTACTATTGCCCCCCTACGAGCAGTACTTC. The chain employs TRBV10-3 and TRBJ2-7; the D is unclear. Germline V gene data show CDR1 as ENHRY and CDR2 as SYGVKD. This CDR3 has 14 residues.

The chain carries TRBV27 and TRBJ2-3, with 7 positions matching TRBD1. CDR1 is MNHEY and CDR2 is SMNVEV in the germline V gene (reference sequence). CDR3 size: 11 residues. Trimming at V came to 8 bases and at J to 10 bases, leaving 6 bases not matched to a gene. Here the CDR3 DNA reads TGTGCCAGCGAGGGGGCGGAGGCGCAGTATTTT. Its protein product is CASEGAEAQYF.

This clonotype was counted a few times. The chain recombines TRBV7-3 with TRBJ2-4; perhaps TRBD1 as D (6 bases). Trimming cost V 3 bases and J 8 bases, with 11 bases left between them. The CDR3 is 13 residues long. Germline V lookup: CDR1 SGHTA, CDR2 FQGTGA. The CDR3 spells CASSLGRQDIQYF. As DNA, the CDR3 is TGTGCCAGCAGCTTGGGCAGACAGGACATTCAGTACTTC.

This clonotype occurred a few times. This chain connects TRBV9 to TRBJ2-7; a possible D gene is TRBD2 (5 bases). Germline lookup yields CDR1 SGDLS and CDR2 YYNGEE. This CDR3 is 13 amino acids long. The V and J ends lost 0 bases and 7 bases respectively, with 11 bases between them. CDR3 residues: CASSVGRTGEQYF. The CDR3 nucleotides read TGTGCCAGCAGCGTAGGAAGGACGGGGGAGCAGTACTTC.

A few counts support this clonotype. Written as DNA, the CDR3 is TGTGCCAGCAGCTCCGCGGGACTACTTGCTGTGGAGCAGTACTTC. This gives the protein CASSSAGLLAVEQYF. This chain joins TRBV7-8 and TRBJ2-4, with TRBD2 matching 7 bases. Unmatched junction bases numbered 16, after V lost 4 bases and J lost 13 bases. Germline V gene data show CDR1 as SGHVS and CDR2 as FQNEAQ. The CDR3 runs to 15 residues.

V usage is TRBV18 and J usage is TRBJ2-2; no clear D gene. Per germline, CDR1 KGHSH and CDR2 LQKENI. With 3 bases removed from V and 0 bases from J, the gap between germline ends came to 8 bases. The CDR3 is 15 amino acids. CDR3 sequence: CASSPYGANTGELFF. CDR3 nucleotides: TGTGCCAGCTCACCTTACGGCGCGAACACCGGGGAGCTGTTTTTT.

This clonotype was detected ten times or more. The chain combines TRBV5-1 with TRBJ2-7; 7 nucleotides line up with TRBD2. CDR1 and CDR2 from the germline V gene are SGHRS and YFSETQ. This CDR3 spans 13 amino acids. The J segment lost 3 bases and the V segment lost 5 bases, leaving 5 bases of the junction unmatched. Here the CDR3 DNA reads TGCGCCAGCAGTTCGGGACTACTCTACGAGCAGTACTTC. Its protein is CASSSGLLYEQYF.

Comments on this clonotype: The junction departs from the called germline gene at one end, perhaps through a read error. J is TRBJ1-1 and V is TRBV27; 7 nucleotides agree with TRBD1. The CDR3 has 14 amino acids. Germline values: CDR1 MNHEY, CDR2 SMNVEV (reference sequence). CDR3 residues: CASSAIQGSTGAFF. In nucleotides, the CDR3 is TGTGCCAGCAGTGCCATACAGGGGAGCACTGGAGCTTTCTTT.

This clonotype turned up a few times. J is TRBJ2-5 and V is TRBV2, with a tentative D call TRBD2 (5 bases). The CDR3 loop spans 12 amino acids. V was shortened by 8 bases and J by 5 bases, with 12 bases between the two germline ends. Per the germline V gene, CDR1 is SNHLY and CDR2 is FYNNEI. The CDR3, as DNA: TGTGCCAGCCCCGGGGTGGGGGAGACCCAGTACTTC. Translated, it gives CASPGVGETQYF.

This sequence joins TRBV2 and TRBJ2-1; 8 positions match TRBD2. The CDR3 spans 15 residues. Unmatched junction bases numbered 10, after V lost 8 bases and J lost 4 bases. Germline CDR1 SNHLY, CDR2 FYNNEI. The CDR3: CASPKGTSGYNEQFF. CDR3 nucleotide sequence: TGTGCCAGCCCCAAGGGAACTAGCGGTTACAATGAGCAGTTCTTC.

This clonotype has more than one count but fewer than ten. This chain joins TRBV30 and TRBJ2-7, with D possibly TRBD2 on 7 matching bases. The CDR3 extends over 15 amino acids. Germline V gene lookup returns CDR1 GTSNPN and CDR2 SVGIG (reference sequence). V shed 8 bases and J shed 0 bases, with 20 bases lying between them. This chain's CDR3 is CAASPPAGHSYEQYF. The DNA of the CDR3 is TGTGCCGCGAGCCCCCCAGCGGGACACTCCTACGAGCAGTACTTC.

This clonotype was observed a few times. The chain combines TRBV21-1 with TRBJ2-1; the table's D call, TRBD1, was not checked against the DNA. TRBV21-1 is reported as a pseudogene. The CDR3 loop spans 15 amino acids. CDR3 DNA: TGTGCCAGCAGACGGGGGGACAGGGAGAACAATGAGCAGTTCTTC. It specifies CASRRGDRENNEQFF.

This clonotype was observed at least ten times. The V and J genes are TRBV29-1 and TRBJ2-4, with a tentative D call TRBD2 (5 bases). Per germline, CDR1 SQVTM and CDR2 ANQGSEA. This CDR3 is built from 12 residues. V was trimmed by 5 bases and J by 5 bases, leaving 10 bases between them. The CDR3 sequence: CSVWPSQNIQYF. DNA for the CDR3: TGCAGCGTTTGGCCTAGCCAAAACATTCAGTACTTC.

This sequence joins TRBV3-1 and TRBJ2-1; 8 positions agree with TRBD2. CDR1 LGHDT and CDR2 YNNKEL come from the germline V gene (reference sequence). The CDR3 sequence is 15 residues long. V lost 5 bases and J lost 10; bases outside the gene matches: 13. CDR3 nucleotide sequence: TGTGCCAGCAGCTTCGAGCGGGGGTTTTCCTACGAGCAGTTCTTC. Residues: CASSFERGFSYEQFF.

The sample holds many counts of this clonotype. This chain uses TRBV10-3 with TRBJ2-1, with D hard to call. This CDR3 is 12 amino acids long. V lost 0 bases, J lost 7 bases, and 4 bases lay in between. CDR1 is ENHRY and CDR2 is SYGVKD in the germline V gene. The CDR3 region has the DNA TGTGCCATCAGTGAGTCCGCAAATGAGCAGTTCTTC. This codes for CAISESANEQFF.

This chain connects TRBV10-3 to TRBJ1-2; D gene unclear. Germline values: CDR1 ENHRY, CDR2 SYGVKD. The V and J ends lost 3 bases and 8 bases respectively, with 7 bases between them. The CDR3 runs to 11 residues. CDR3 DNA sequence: TGTGCCATCAGTGATGGCTGGGGCTACACCTTC. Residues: CAISDGWGYTF.

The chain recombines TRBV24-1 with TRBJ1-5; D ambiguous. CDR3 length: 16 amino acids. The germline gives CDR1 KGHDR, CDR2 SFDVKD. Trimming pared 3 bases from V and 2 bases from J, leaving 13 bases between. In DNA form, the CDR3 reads TGTGCCACCAGTGATGCTCTCTGGAGAGGCAATCAGCCCCAGCATTTT. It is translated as CATSDALWRGNQPQHF.

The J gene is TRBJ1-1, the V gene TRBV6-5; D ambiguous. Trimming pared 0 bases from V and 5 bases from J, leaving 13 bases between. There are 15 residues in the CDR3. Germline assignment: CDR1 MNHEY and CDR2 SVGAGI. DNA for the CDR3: TGTGCCAGCAGTTACTCGATAGTAGGGCGAACTGAAGCTTTCTTT. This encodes CASSYSIVGRTEAFF.

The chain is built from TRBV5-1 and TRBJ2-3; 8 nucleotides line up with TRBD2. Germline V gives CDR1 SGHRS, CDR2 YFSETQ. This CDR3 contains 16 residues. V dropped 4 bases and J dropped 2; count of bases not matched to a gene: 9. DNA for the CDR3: TGCGCCAGCAGCGGACGTAGCGGGGACAACACAGATACGCAGTATTTT. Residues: CASSGRSGDNTDTQYF.